This TCR beta chain was documented in a study of blood T cells in healthy people across ages. The study, taken as a whole, reports: Both higher diversity and more naive CD4+ cells marked long-lived donors when set against aged donors.

Germline V gene lookup returns CDR1 MNHEY and CDR2 SMNVEV (reference sequence). The CDR3 is 17 residues long. Points on this clonotype: Its antigen is not identified.

Extracted total RNA amounted to at least 5.5 micrograms for each sample. Alongside a J-beta primer mix, a sample-barcoded 5' primer served in a second PCR lasting roughly 7 to 12 cycles. Each cDNA molecule carried a tag from a template-switch adaptor that contained 12 random nucleotides. Each CDR3 protein is one row after TCRdb ran MiXCR on the 5' RACE reads. Here the sample spans about 1.4 million distinct CDR3 sequences, around 55% being singletons. The sample taken for sequencing was blood. This clonotype was obtained from a man between 18 and 29 years old in good health. The chain combines TRBV27 with TRBJ2-7, with a possible D match to TRBD1 (6 bases). The J call is doubtful: the DNA matches TRBJ2-5 better. This CDR3 is CASSPRSPGVGGETQYF. Written as DNA, the CDR3 is TGTGCCAGCAGTCCACGCTCTCCAGGGGTCGGAGGAGAGACCCAGTACTTC.